The entry that follows covers one TCR beta chain sequence. V lost 6 bases to trimming and J lost 2 bases; unmatched junction nucleotides: 5. From germline, CDR1 is MNHEY and CDR2 SMNVEV (reference sequence). The CDR3 sequence is 14 residues long. This sample is drawn from a study of blood T cell repertoires in COVID-19. Study information: The study drew acute and convalescent COVID-19 samples from the United States, Italy and Spain.

Per the study methods: Estimated nucleated cell counts came from reference gene primer amplification. Using immunoSEQ multiplex PCR, the repertoire was profiled, and TCRdb retains in-frame clones only, with some absent. The D gene and trimming were derived from the DNA, and the V and J assignments and clone size from that table. The top ten clones hold about 5% of a sample with around 86,000 clones, around 90% of them seen once. The chain couples TRBV27 to TRBJ1-1; 8 bases match TRBD1. What was sequenced was peripheral blood. The origin of this receptor is a woman over 75 with acute or convalescent COVID-19. The CDR3 here is CASSPGQGNTEAFF. The CDR3 bases are TGTGCCAGCAGCCCAGGACAGGGAAACACTGAAGCTTTCTTT.